Shown below are 29 T cell receptor beta chains from a single sample sequenced in a study of T cell repertoires in cytomegalovirus infection. One entry per CDR3 protein results from TCRdb running MiXCR on the reads. Among 700,000 to 850,000 distinct CDR3 sequences listed, approximately 29% were seen once. These receptors have no known antigen. The specimen was cultured CD8+ T cells from PBMCs, collected from culture after CMV antigen stimulation. These receptors all stem from a human donor in good health (CMV status not recorded). Some clones in this sample may be carry-over from other donors' samples.

This chain uses TRBV12-3 or TRBV12-4 with TRBJ2-3, with TRBD2 identical over 11 bases. The trim removed 5 bases at V and 4 bases at J, leaving 5 bases unmatched. The CDR3 is made up of 15 amino acids. The CDR3 sequence: CASSALAGAADTQYF. CDR3 in DNA: TGTGCCAGCAGTGCACTAGCGGGGGCGGCAGATACGCAGTATTTT.

J is TRBJ1-5 and V is TRBV9, with D tentatively TRBD1 (6 bases). This CDR3 is built from 13 residues. Germline CDR1 reads SGDLS; CDR2 reads YYNGEE. Trimming took 3 bases from V and 4 from J, leaving 8 bases between them. The chain's CDR3 is CASSAGANQPQHF. CDR3 nucleotides: TGTGCCAGCAGCGCAGGGGCTAATCAGCCCCAGCATTTT.

The V and J genes are TRBV27 and TRBJ1-2; no clear D gene. The germline V gene encodes CDR1 MNHEY and CDR2 SMNVEV (reference sequence). The V end lost 0 bases, the J end lost 2 bases, and 16 bases lay between the germline ends. The CDR3 contains 17 residues. Here the CDR3 DNA reads TGTGCCAGCAGTTTATCGATGGATCGAATTTTAAACTATGGCTACACCTTC. Protein product: CASSLSMDRILNYGYTF.

This clonotype was found a few times. The chain carries TRBV19 and TRBJ2-4; D could derive from TRBD1 or TRBD2 (5 bases each). Germline values: CDR1 LNHDA, CDR2 SQIVND (reference sequence). The CDR3 covers 18 residues. V dropped 7 bases and J dropped 3 bases, with 25 bases sitting between them. The CDR3 is CASKITGARDVYKNIQYF. Here the CDR3 DNA reads TGTGCCAGTAAGATCACTGGGGCGAGGGACGTCTACAAAAACATTCAGTACTTC.

This chain links TRBV19 with TRBJ1-6; 7 bases line up with TRBD1. Germline V gene data show CDR1 as LNHDA and CDR2 as SQIVND (reference sequence). The ends lost 6 bases at V and 6 bases at J; junction bases unmatched: 11. The CDR3 sequence is 16 residues long. In DNA, the CDR3 is TGTGCCAGTAGCTCCCGACAGGGCGGAACTAATTCACCCCTCCACTTT. It yields the protein CASSSRQGGTNSPLHF.

This clonotype was counted a single time. At one end the junction does not follow the germline gene, possibly because of a read error. The rearrangement links TRBV4-1 to TRBJ2-1, with 13 bases matching TRBD2. This CDR3 region has 17 residues. Germline values: CDR1 MGHRA, CDR2 YSYEKL. The DNA of the CDR3 is TGTGCCAGCAGCCAAGATCGGGCAGAACTAGCGGGGGGGGAGCAGTTCTTC. Protein: CASSQDRAELAGGEQFF.

Only a few counts were recorded for this clonotype. J is TRBJ2-7 and V is TRBV10-3; 9 nucleotides agree with TRBD1. V was clipped by 4 bases and J by 4 bases; unmatched bases: 11. The CDR3 is 16 residues long. Germline V lookup: CDR1 ENHRY, CDR2 SYGVKD. CDR3 in amino acids: CAISGHPDRGQYEQYV. The CDR3, as DNA: TGTGCCATCAGTGGTCATCCGGACAGGGGCCAATACGAGCAGTACGTC.

There are many counts of this clonotype. This sequence joins TRBV7-8 and TRBJ1-4; D possibly corresponds to TRBD1 (6 bases). Germline CDR1 SGHVS, CDR2 FQNEAQ. V lost 3 bases and J 7 bases, leaving 12 bases between the germline ends. This CDR3 region has 14 residues. The CDR3 sequence is CASSFTGWGEKLFF. The CDR3 DNA is TGTGCCAGCAGCTTTACAGGGTGGGGTGAAAAACTGTTTTTT.

The chain is built from TRBV12-3 or TRBV12-4 and TRBJ2-1, with 7 positions matching TRBD1. The length of the CDR3 is 16 residues. V dropped 4 bases and J dropped 9; count of bases not matched to a gene: 15. The CDR3 nucleotides are TGTGCCAGCAGTTCCTCCGGACAGGTTTTCTTATCTGAGCAGTTCTTC. It encodes CASSSSGQVFLSEQFF.

The rearrangement links TRBV7-9 to TRBJ1-2; 7 nucleotides line up with TRBD1. Trimming cost V 3 bases and J 6 bases; bases outside gene matches: 10. Germline V gives CDR1 SEHNR, CDR2 FQNEAQ (reference sequence). The CDR3 has 15 amino acids. The CDR3 sequence is CASSFHGTEIHGYTF. For the CDR3, the DNA is TGTGCCAGCAGCTTCCACGGGACAGAAATCCATGGCTACACCTTC.

The chain uses TRBV6-2 or TRBV6-3 and TRBJ1-5; no clear D. The V end lost 6 bases, the J end lost 5 bases, and 11 bases lay between the germline ends. The CDR3 length is 13 residues. Germline V gives CDR1 MNHEY, CDR2 SVGEGT. The CDR3 reads CASRGSLHQPQHF. The CDR3 DNA is TGTGCCAGCAGGGGGTCCCTCCATCAGCCCCAGCATTTT.

This clonotype has only a few counts. The chain combines TRBV7-6 with TRBJ2-2; D not resolved. The ends were cut back, 3 bases at V and 0 bases at J, with 11 bases in the middle. This CDR3 is built from 16 residues. Germline V lookup: CDR1 SGHVS, CDR2 FNYEAQ. This CDR3 is CASSFPGQPNTGELFF. The CDR3 DNA reads TGTGCCAGCAGCTTCCCCGGTCAGCCGAACACCGGGGAGCTGTTTTTT.

This clonotype was seen repeatedly, ten times or more. The CDR3 DNA reads TGTGCCAGCAGCACCTGGGACAGCCAGCCCCAGCATTTT. Its protein product is CASSTWDSQPQHF. The chain combines TRBV7-2 with TRBJ1-5, with 7 bases that match TRBD1. Germline assignment: CDR1 SGHTA and CDR2 FQGNSA. Trimming took 5 bases from V and 7 from J; bases not matched to a gene: 5. The CDR3 has 13 residues.

There are a few counts of this clonotype. J is TRBJ2-2 and V is TRBV5-8, with TRBD1 matching 7 bases. The CDR3 extends over 17 amino acids. CDR1 SGHTS and CDR2 YDEGEE come from the germline V gene. After removal of 4 bases from V and 0 bases from J, the junction contained 9 bases not matched to a gene. In DNA form, the CDR3 reads TGTGCCAGCAGCCCAATACAGGGGCCCTCGAACACCGGGGAGCTGTTTTTT. Translation: CASSPIQGPSNTGELFF.

This chain joins TRBV10-2 and TRBJ2-7; TRBD1 might be the D (5 bases). This CDR3 is 14 amino acids long. V lost 4 bases and J 4 bases, leaving 14 bases between the germline ends. Germline V gives CDR1 WSHSY, CDR2 SAAADI. The CDR3 loop is CASSVDRSGYEQYF. CDR3 coding DNA: TGCGCCAGCAGTGTCGACAGATCTGGGTACGAGCAGTACTTC.

The V and J genes are TRBV4-1 and TRBJ1-5, with no clear D. The CDR3 has 13 amino acids. Germline V gives CDR1 MGHRA, CDR2 YSYEKL. V lost 1 base to trimming and J lost 5 bases, with 6 bases between them. The CDR3 nucleotides are TGCGCCAGCAGCCAAGTCCCCGATCAGCCCCAGCATTTT. It specifies CASSQVPDQPQHF.

The chain carries TRBV6-2 or TRBV6-3 and TRBJ1-5, with 8 bases that match TRBD1. V lost 7 bases to trimming and J lost 3 bases; unmatched junction nucleotides: 5. The length of the CDR3 is 14 residues. Germline V lookup: CDR1 MNHEY, CDR2 SVGEGT. The DNA of the CDR3 is TGTGCCAGCAACAGGGGGAACCTCAATCAGCCCCAGCATTTT. Translating gives CASNRGNLNQPQHF.

V usage is TRBV19 and J usage is TRBJ1-1; 7 bases align to TRBD1. The germline gives CDR1 LNHDA, CDR2 SQIVND (reference sequence). The CDR3 covers 15 residues. Trimming cost V 0 bases and J 2 bases; bases outside gene matches: 3. The CDR3 DNA sequence: TGTGCCAGTAGTATAGATCCAGGGGGAAACACTGAAGCTTTCTTT. Residues: CASSIDPGGNTEAFF.

This clonotype showed up many times. The chain recombines TRBV7-2 with TRBJ2-7, with D possibly matching TRBD2 (6 bases). V was clipped by 4 bases and J by 1 base, with 11 bases between them. Germline V gene sequence: CDR1 SGHTA, CDR2 FQGNSA. This CDR3 has 14 residues. DNA for the CDR3: TGTGCCAGCAGCTCACCGGGACTTTCCTACGAGCAGTACTTC. Translation gives CASSSPGLSYEQYF.

This clonotype came up once. This chain joins TRBV6-6 and TRBJ2-7; D may be TRBD2 (5 bases). CDR1 and CDR2 (germline): MNHNY, SVGAGI (reference sequence). The CDR3 has 13 residues. The V gene lost 2 bases and the J gene lost 4 bases, with 9 bases spanning the gap. The CDR3 DNA sequence: TGTGCCAGCAGTTACGTAGAGGGTTACGAGCAGTACGTC. The encoded protein is CASSYVEGYEQYV.

V and J are TRBV27 and TRBJ2-5; D possibly corresponds to TRBD2 (5 bases). The CDR3 extends over 15 amino acids. Deletions cut 5 bases from V and 2 bases from J, with 15 bases between. Germline assignment: CDR1 MNHEY and CDR2 SMNVEV (reference sequence). The CDR3 coding sequence is TGTGCCAGCAGTCCCCGACGAGGAGGTCAAGAGACCCAGTACTTC. This gives the protein CASSPRRGGQETQYF.

The V call is TRBV6-1, the J call TRBJ2-1; tentative D call: TRBD1 (5 bases). There are 13 residues in the CDR3. From germline, CDR1 is MNHNS and CDR2 SASEGT. Trimming shortened V by 7 bases and J by 6 bases, and 13 bases separated the two germline ends. CDR3: CASMSTALNEQFF. For the CDR3, the DNA is TGTGCCAGCATGTCGACAGCACTCAATGAGCAGTTCTTC.

The CDR3, as DNA: TGTGCCAGCAGCCAAGACGGGAGGGGCGAGACCCAGTACTTC. Translating it yields CASSQDGRGETQYF. The V gene is TRBV3-1, the J gene TRBJ2-5; 8 bases fit TRBD2. The CDR3 covers 14 residues. V gave up 0 bases and J gave up 5 bases; unmatched junction bases: 2. CDR1 and CDR2 from the germline V gene are LGHDT and YNNKEL (reference sequence).

This clonotype was found a few times. The chain couples TRBV7-6 to TRBJ2-2; 13 bases agree with TRBD2. Germline assignment: CDR1 SGHVS and CDR2 FNYEAQ. The CDR3 length is 20 residues. V trimming: 5 bases; J trimming: 2 bases; junction bases outside the gene matches: 14. As DNA, the CDR3 is TGTGCCAGCAGCCTACCCGTAATCCGGACTAGCGGGGGAAACACCGGGGAGCTGTTTTTT. It is translated as CASSLPVIRTSGGNTGELFF.

To note about this clonotype: The junction departs from germline at one end; a sequencing error may be responsible. The genes are TRBV6-1 and TRBJ2-4; maybe TRBD2 (7 bases). Germline V lookup: CDR1 MNHNS, CDR2 SASEGT. This CDR3 region has 14 residues. This chain's CDR3 is CASSWRGPGGIHYF. The CDR3, as DNA: TGTGCCAGCAGTTGGCGGGGGCCCGGCGGCATTCATTACTTC.

The chain joins TRBV5-1 to TRBJ2-7; D remains ambiguous. The germline V gene encodes CDR1 SGHRS and CDR2 YFSETQ. V was trimmed by 7 bases and J by 2 bases, leaving 16 bases between them. The CDR3 is made up of 14 amino acids. CDR3 in amino acids: CASRLQWAAYEQYF. CDR3 DNA sequence: TGCGCCAGCCGCCTTCAGTGGGCAGCCTACGAGCAGTACTTC. The full variable domain, completed using reference TRBV5-1 and TRBJ2-7, is KAGVTQTPRYLIKTRGQQVTLSCSPISGHRSVSWYQQTPGQGLQFLFEYFSETQRNKGNFPGRFSGRQFSNSRSEMNVSTLELGDSALYLCASRLQWAAYEQYFGPGTRLTVT.

This sequence joins TRBV12-3 or TRBV12-4 and TRBJ2-7; the match to TRBD2 covers 13 bases. V dropped 6 bases and J dropped 4; count of bases not matched to a gene: 9. This CDR3 spans 16 amino acids. This CDR3 reads CASSPTSGGAVYEQYV. The CDR3 DNA follows: TGTGCCAGCAGCCCAACTAGCGGGGGGGCGGTTTACGAGCAGTACGTC.

This clonotype occurred once. This sequence joins TRBV5-1 and TRBJ2-7; D not resolved. Trimming took 4 bases from V and 8 from J, leaving 7 bases between them. CDR3 length: 10 amino acids. Germline CDR1 and CDR2: SGHRS and YFSETQ. The CDR3 DNA reads TGCGCCAGCAGCCCTTCGAAGCAGTACGTC. Its translation is CASSPSKQYV.

This clonotype was seen only a few times. This chain's CDR3 is CASQLGWEREGIQYF. As DNA, the CDR3 is TGTGCCAGTCAGCTCGGGTGGGAAAGAGAAGGCATTCAGTACTTC. The chain joins TRBV19 to TRBJ2-4; D gene ambiguous. CDR1 is LNHDA and CDR2 is SQIVND in the germline V gene (reference sequence). The V end lost 8 bases, the J end lost 9 bases, and 23 bases lay between the germline ends. The CDR3 covers 15 residues.